One sample yielded the 10 T cell receptor beta chains listed below, sequenced in a study of blood T cell repertoires in COVID-19. Method: immunoSEQ multiplex PCR; TCRdb's copy keeps in-frame clones and lacks some. This sample has roughly 130,000 clones, with about four fifths found just once. Input material: peripheral blood. These receptors originate from a man in his sixties with active or convalescent COVID-19.

The chain uses TRBV28 and TRBJ2-3, with 9 bases lining up with TRBD2. The germline V gene encodes CDR1 MDHEN and CDR2 SYDVKM. With V trimmed by 4 bases and J by 3 bases, 5 bases remained unmatched. The CDR3 is made up of 15 amino acids. This CDR3 is CASSSPAGGTDTQYF. Written as DNA, the CDR3 is TGTGCCAGCAGTTCGCCTGCGGGAGGGACAGATACGCAGTATTTT.

This chain joins TRBV9 and TRBJ2-2; 11 bases are shared with TRBD2. This CDR3 is built from 15 residues. Germline V lookup: CDR1 SGDLS, CDR2 YYNGEE. Trimming at V came to 2 bases and at J to 7 bases, leaving 4 bases not matched to a gene. CDR3 DNA: TGTGCCAGCAGCGTTTCTAGCGGGAGGCACGGGGAGCTGTTTTTT. It encodes CASSVSSGRHGELFF.

The rearrangement uses TRBV12-3 or TRBV12-4 and TRBJ1-2; no firm D call. The CDR3 is made up of 13 amino acids. V gave up 0 bases and J gave up 8 bases, with 10 bases separating them. CDR3 bases: TGTGCCAGCAGTTTAGCAGGCACACAGGGCTACACCTTC. Encoded protein: CASSLAGTQGYTF.

The rearrangement joins TRBV2 to TRBJ1-4, with TRBD1 identical over 7 bases. Germline-derived CDR1 and CDR2 are SNHLY and FYNNEI. CDR3 length equals 13 residues. V lost 8 bases, J lost 6 bases, and 6 bases stayed unmatched. Here the CDR3 reads CASLRQGYEKLFF. CDR3 sequence (DNA): TGTGCCAGCCTCAGACAGGGCTATGAAAAACTGTTTTTT. Full variable domain (outside the CDR3, taken from reference TRBV2 and TRBJ1-4): EPEVTQTPSHQVTQMGQEVILRCVPISNHLYFYWYRQILGQKVEFLVSFYNNEISEKSEIFDDQFSVERPDGSNFTLKIRSTKLEDSAMYFCASLRQGYEKLFFGSGTQLSVL.

This chain links TRBV7-6 with TRBJ2-5; the match to TRBD2 covers 8 bases. V dropped 1 base and J dropped 4; count of bases not matched to a gene: 2. Germline V gene data show CDR1 as SGHVS and CDR2 as FNYEAQ. The CDR3 has 14 amino acids. The CDR3 DNA sequence: TGTGCCAGCAGCTTAGACCTAGCGGGAGAGACCCAGTACTTC. Protein: CASSLDLAGETQYF. Full variable domain (missing parts from reference TRBV7-6 and TRBJ2-5): GAGVSQSPRYKVTKRGQDVALRCDPISGHVSLYWYRQALGQGPEFLTYFNYEAQQDKSGLPNDRFSAERPEGSISTLTIQRTEQRDSAMYRCASSLDLAGETQYFGPGTRLLVL.

The chain uses TRBV28 and TRBJ2-3, with D possibly TRBD2 on 6 matching bases. Germline CDR1 is MDHEN and CDR2 is SYDVKM. Between the trimmed V and J ends, which lost 6 bases and 5 bases, there was a span of 12 bases. The length of the CDR3 is 13 residues. CDR3 residues: CASRSPGRDTQYF. The CDR3 DNA reads as TGTGCCAGCAGATCCCCCGGGAGAGATACGCAGTATTTT. The full variable domain, rest sourced from reference TRBV28 and TRBJ2-3, is DVKVTQSSRYLVKRTGEKVFLECVQDMDHENMFWYRQDPGLGLRLIYFSYDVKMKEKGDIPEGYSVSREKKERFSLILESASTNQTSMYLCASRSPGRDTQYFGPGTRLTVL.

The chain recombines TRBV28 with TRBJ1-2; D perhaps matches TRBD1 (6 bases). From germline, CDR1 is MDHEN and CDR2 SYDVKM. The CDR3 totals 14 residues. Deletions cut 5 bases from V and 2 bases from J, with 12 bases between. CDR3 residues: CASSPMDRNYGYTF. CDR3 DNA sequence: TGTGCCAGCAGTCCGATGGACAGAAACTATGGCTACACCTTC.

The chain couples TRBV25-1 to TRBJ2-5, with D perhaps matching TRBD1 (6 bases). The V end was cut by 3 bases, the J end by 5 bases, with 16 bases between. Per the germline V gene, CDR1 is MGHDK and CDR2 is SYGVNS. The CDR3 totals 15 residues. CDR3 bases: TGTGCCAGCAGTGAGCCAGGGGTTGGTCTGGAGACCCAGTACTTC. It specifies CASSEPGVGLETQYF.

The rearrangement links TRBV6-2 or TRBV6-3 to TRBJ2-7; 11 bases are shared with TRBD1. CDR3 length: 16 residues. Germline V gene sequence: CDR1 MNHEY, CDR2 SVGEGT. With 6 bases clipped from V and 7 bases from J, the junction kept 14 bases outside the gene matches. The CDR3: CASSSPRGTGGWEQYF. CDR3 DNA: TGTGCCAGCAGCTCCCCTCGGGGGACAGGGGGTTGGGAGCAGTACTTC.

V is TRBV6-2 or TRBV6-3 and J is TRBJ2-1; 8 positions match TRBD2. CDR3 length: 15 residues. V was clipped by 2 bases and J by 8 bases; unmatched bases: 8. Germline CDR1 and CDR2: MNHEY and SVGEGT. The CDR3 reads CASSYDGRAGDEQFF. DNA of the CDR3: TGTGCCAGCAGTTACGACGGGAGGGCCGGAGATGAGCAGTTCTTC.